This T cell receptor beta chain was found in a study of T cell responses to AZD1222 COVID-19 vaccine. Study-level information: Pooling covered second doses at about 4 or about 12 weeks. Findings and limits, study-wide: Spike-specific TCR repertoires showed rising breadth and depth after two AZD1222 doses. Researchers took repertoire samples only after the peak T cell response had come. Regions left unmutated in variants are reportedly the target of nearly half of spike-specific TCRs.

Using immunoSEQ multiplex PCR, the repertoire was profiled, and TCRdb retains in-frame clones only, with some absent. This table has 60,000 to 80,000 clones, 70% to 90% appearing once. V gave up 1 base and J gave up 6 bases, with 9 bases separating them. This CDR3 is built from 13 residues. Per germline, CDR1 SGHTA and CDR2 FQGNSA. A remark on this clone: Its antigen remains unidentified.

The V call is TRBV7-2, the J call TRBJ1-2; maybe TRBD1 (5 bases). This sequence originates from an adult in good health. The input for sequencing was peripheral blood, taken on day 0 of AZD1222 vaccination. This CDR3 is CASSLGQGDGYTF. The CDR3 DNA is TGTGCCAGCAGCTTAGGGCAGGGTGATGGCTACACCTTC.